This T cell receptor beta chain derives from a study of glioma-infiltrating T cells listed by TCRdb under 2016. Notes on the research overall: TCR alpha- and beta-chain repertoires were sequenced from glioma tissue, non-neoplastic brain tissue and matched peripheral blood mononuclear cells. To gauge divergence between tissue and blood T-cell populations, every tissue-infiltrating repertoire was compared against the peripheral blood repertoire from the same patient. The paired cohort was made up of three low-grade glioma patients, several primary glioblastoma patients and three non-glioma patients who contributed non-neoplastic brain tissue. On the study overall, not on this receptor specifically: In non-neoplastic patients, VJ-independent divergence between tissue and blood fell below expectation, whereas in all gliomas, and especially in low-grade gliomas, the divergence rose above expectation. Only a very small number of CDR3 sequences turned up in both tissue and blood, a result put down to high CDR3 diversity combined with limited sampling. The group comparisons were based on small numbers of patients: three non-neoplastic, three low-grade glioma and several glioblastoma patients.

To note about this clonotype: The antigen it binds to is not known. Since a much larger clone is just one base distant, this may be a read error.

TCR alpha and beta CDR3 regions were amplified with the iRepertoire nested amplicon-rescue multiplex PCR (arm-PCR) platform from RNA. The input for one-step reverse transcription and amplification was roughly 95-400 ng of tissue mRNA or PBMC total RNA. Following bead purification, Illumina adapters were added by a secondary multiplex PCR, and libraries between 200 and 400 bp were gel-purified. Demultiplexing relied on internal 6-nucleotide barcodes carried by the libraries. Sequencing of libraries was performed on an Illumina MiSeq with 2x220 or 2x250 nucleotide paired-end reads. In the original analysis: FLASH 1.2.11 was used to merge paired reads, and BWA-MEM then aligned the reads to the GRCh37 human genome before TRA and TRB reads were extracted. An IMGT-derived reference of cassette sequences and CDR3 motifs, with pseudogenes included, was used for V and J assignment. Reads were translated in three frames, and productive CDR3s were defined by a C…FGXG motif without stop codons. Unique combinations of V-J cassette pair and CDR3 amino acid sequence were defined as clonotypes. Reads were filtered by Hamming distance, with the threshold set by the sequence error rate of each sample in mapped regions. TCRdb passed the public sequencing reads through fastp at Q25 and MiXCR, retaining productive beta sequences. Under each unique CDR3 protein, matching rows form one entry showing the most common genes and DNA. TCRdb assigned the V and J calls; the authors' analysis was not used. The sample data list 100,000 to 150,000 distinct CDR3 sequences, and roughly a quarter of these were observed just once. Clones ranked in the top ten supply roughly a quarter of the sample.

V is pruned by 1 base and J by 1 base, leaving 4 bases of the junction without a gene match. CDR1 LNHNV and CDR2 YYDKDF were looked up in the germline V gene (reference sequence). The CDR3, cysteine through phenylalanine, is 16 amino acids long. Only CDR3 DNA remains: 48 bases, in frame from the first base. The chain is made from TRBV15 and TRBJ1-5, and TRBD1 aligns with 7 junction nucleotides. This receptor was identified in a human donor with low-grade glioma or glioblastoma, undergoing nonglioma brain surgery, or in good health (not recorded which). Sequencing was performed on glioma tissue, nonneoplastic brain tissue, or PBMCs (not recorded which). Here is the DNA: TGTGCCACCAGCAGAGTTGACAGGGAAAGCAATCAGCCCCAGCATTTT. This yields the protein CATSRVDRESNQPQHF. The full variable domain, with segments outside the CDR3 supplied by the reference TRBV15 and TRBJ1-5 proteins, appears as DAMVIQNPRYQVTQFGKPVTLSCSQTLNHNVMYWYQQKSSQAPKLLFHYYDKDFNNEADTPDNFQSRRPNTSFCFLDIRSPGLGDTAMYLCATSRVDRESNQPQHFGDGTRLSIL.